Listed here are 24 T cell receptor beta chains from one sample, sequenced in a study of blood T cell repertoires in COVID-19. Libraries were prepared by immunoSEQ multiplex PCR; TCRdb keeps only in-frame clonotypes and omits some of them. This table holds 130,000 to 150,000 clones, approximately 90% found once. Sequencing was carried out using peripheral blood. The receptor source for this set is a woman aged 45 to 65 with active or convalescent COVID-19.

This chain uses TRBV7-6 with TRBJ2-1; the match to TRBD2 covers 13 bases. The CDR3 is 18 amino acids. V was clipped by 5 bases and J by 0 bases; unmatched bases: 7. Per the germline V gene, CDR1 is SGHVS and CDR2 is FNYEAQ. CDR3 DNA sequence: TGTGCCAGCAGCCCCCCCGGACTAGCGGGAGTCTCCTACAATGAGCAGTTCTTC. This gives the protein CASSPPGLAGVSYNEQFF.

This clone was counted a few times. The chain employs TRBV7-2 and TRBJ2-3; TRBD2 might be the D (6 bases). There are 14 residues in the CDR3. V shed 6 bases and J shed 8 bases, with 18 bases lying between them. Looked up from germline, CDR1 is SGHTA and CDR2 is FQGNSA. The CDR3 DNA follows: TGTGCCAGCAGGGAGGGGCTCAGGAGTGGTACGCAGTATTTT. This codes for CASREGLRSGTQYF.

In the case of this clone: Compared with germline, one end of the junction differs, possibly owing to a read error. The chain couples TRBV29-1 to TRBJ2-2, with 15 bases that match TRBD2. The CDR3 covers 16 residues. Germline V gives CDR1 SQVTM, CDR2 ANQGSEA. The CDR3 region is CSVEGLAGGRTGELFF. The CDR3 bases are TGCAGCGTGGAAGGACTAGCGGGGGGGCGCACCGGGGAGCTGTTTTTT.

This clone was recorded once. V is TRBV5-4 and J is TRBJ2-5; 12 bases agree with TRBD2. There are 16 residues in the CDR3. Germline V lookup: CDR1 SGHNT, CDR2 YYREEE (reference sequence). Germline trimming cut 2 bases from V and 1 base from J; bases unmatched to any gene: 3. CDR3 bases: TGTGCCAGCAGCTTTGGACTAGCGGGGCCCCAAGAGACCCAGTACTTC. It encodes CASSFGLAGPQETQYF.

V gene TRBV18 combines with J gene TRBJ2-5, with D perhaps TRBD2 (5 bases). Per germline, CDR1 KGHSH and CDR2 LQKENI. The V and J ends lost 5 bases and 5 bases respectively, with 15 bases between them. The CDR3 has 14 residues. The CDR3: CASSNIGLGETQYF. In DNA, the CDR3 is TGTGCCAGCTCAAATATAGGACTGGGGGAGACCCAGTACTTC. Drawing the rest from reference TRBV18 and TRBJ2-5, the complete variable domain is NAGVMQNPRHLVRRRGQEARLRCSPMKGHSHVYWYRQLPEEGLKFMVYLQKENIIDESGMPKERFSAEFPKEGPSILRIQQVVRGDSAAYFCASSNIGLGETQYFGPGTRLLVL.

V gene TRBV10-3 combines with J gene TRBJ2-7, with 8 nucleotides matching TRBD2. CDR3 length equals 15 residues. Trimming at V came to 3 bases and at J to 3 bases, leaving 7 bases not matched to a gene. Germline V lookup: CDR1 ENHRY, CDR2 SYGVKD. This CDR3 is CAISDRAGESYEQYF. The CDR3 DNA reads as TGTGCCATCAGTGACCGAGCGGGAGAGAGCTACGAGCAGTACTTC.

This clone was detected only once. The chain carries TRBV7-9 and TRBJ2-6; a possible D gene is TRBD2 (6 bases). The germline V gene encodes CDR1 SEHNR and CDR2 FQNEAQ (reference sequence). The ends were cut back, 2 bases at V and 2 bases at J, with 7 bases in the middle. This CDR3 contains 15 residues. CDR3 loop: CASSLTGAGANVLTF. CDR3 nucleotides: TGTGCCAGCAGCTTAACGGGGGCTGGGGCCAACGTCCTGACTTTC.

This clone appeared once. J is TRBJ2-2 and V is TRBV7-3, with D perhaps TRBD2 (6 bases). The CDR3 consists of 16 residues. CDR1 is SGHTA, CDR2 FQGTGA, per germline. Trimming took 0 bases from V and 1 from J, leaving 9 bases between them. Here the CDR3 reads CASSLTRGLNTGELFF. The CDR3 region has the DNA TGTGCCAGCAGCTTAACTCGGGGGTTGAACACCGGGGAGCTGTTTTTT.

The J gene is TRBJ1-5, the V gene TRBV2; TRBD1 agrees at 7 bases. The germline V gene has CDR1 SNHLY and CDR2 FYNNEI. CDR3 length: 17 residues. The J segment lost 7 bases and the V segment lost 7 bases, leaving 19 bases of the junction unmatched. CDR3 bases: TGTGCCAGCACCGAGGGATTATTGACAGGGTATCACCAGCCCCAGCATTTT. Encoded protein: CASTEGLLTGYHQPQHF. Drawing the rest from reference TRBV2 and TRBJ1-5, the complete variable domain is EPEVTQTPSHQVTQMGQEVILRCVPISNHLYFYWYRQILGQKVEFLVSFYNNEISEKSEIFDDQFSVERPDGSNFTLKIRSTKLEDSAMYFCASTEGLLTGYHQPQHFGDGTRLSIL.

V usage is TRBV7-2 and J usage is TRBJ1-3; the match to TRBD1 covers 7 bases. In germline, CDR1 is SGHTA, CDR2 FQGNSA. The CDR3 has 16 residues. The trim removed 1 base at V and 4 bases at J, leaving 7 bases unmatched. Here the CDR3 DNA reads TGTGCCAGCAGCTTAGATACAGGGGCTGCCGGAAACACCATATATTTT. It translates to CASSLDTGAAGNTIYF.

The chain employs TRBV6-2 or TRBV6-3 and TRBJ2-7; TRBD1 is a possible D gene (5 bases). Germline loops: CDR1 MNHEY, CDR2 SVGEGT. The CDR3 is 14 residues long. V was pared by 2 bases and J by 2 bases, with 10 bases between. Written as DNA, the CDR3 is TGTGCCAGCAGTTACAATAGCAGGGCCTACGAGCAGTACTTC. Encoded protein: CASSYNSRAYEQYF.

J is TRBJ2-7 and V is TRBV28; possibly TRBD2 for D (6 bases). The V gene lost 6 bases and the J gene lost 2 bases, with 11 bases spanning the gap. CDR3 length: 13 residues. Germline lookup yields CDR1 MDHEN and CDR2 SYDVKM. CDR3 protein: CASRTGSPYEQYF. The CDR3 nucleotides read TGTGCCAGCAGAACCGGGAGCCCCTACGAGCAGTACTTC.

The chain couples TRBV2 to TRBJ2-2; 7 nucleotides align to TRBD2. The CDR3 has 15 residues. Losses at the gene ends were 7 bases for V and 6 bases for J; bases not matched to a gene: 11. Germline values: CDR1 SNHLY, CDR2 FYNNEI. CDR3 region: CASNTGGRVPGELFF. The CDR3 nucleotides read TGTGCCAGCAACACGGGGGGTCGCGTCCCCGGGGAGCTGTTTTTT.

The V and J genes are TRBV2 and TRBJ2-2; 8 nucleotides agree with TRBD1. Germline CDR1 reads SNHLY; CDR2 reads FYNNEI. The CDR3 covers 15 residues. V shed 7 bases, J shed 5 bases, and the junction held 9 bases outside the gene matches. In DNA, the CDR3 is TGTGCCAGCAAAACTCAGGGGGCCGGGACCGGGGAGCTGTTTTTT. This gives the protein CASKTQGAGTGELFF.

This sequence joins TRBV5-1 and TRBJ1-4; D is ambiguous. The germline V and J ends were trimmed by 1 base and 3 bases, with 4 bases remaining between them. Germline lookup yields CDR1 SGHRS and CDR2 YFSETQ. The CDR3 is 13 residues long. CDR3 sequence (DNA): TGCGCCAGCAGCTTGCGTGCTAATGAAAAACTGTTTTTT. Amino acids: CASSLRANEKLFF.

The V call is TRBV5-1, the J call TRBJ2-3; 12 bases are a match to TRBD2. CDR1 and CDR2 (germline): SGHRS, YFSETQ. CDR3 size: 16 residues. Trimming cost V 4 bases and J 2 bases; bases outside gene matches: 5. CDR3 bases: TGCGCCAGCAGCGCCCGGACTAGCGGGATCACAGATACGCAGTATTTT. Encoded protein: CASSARTSGITDTQYF. The variable domain in full, completed from reference TRBV5-1 and TRBJ2-3, reads KAGVTQTPRYLIKTRGQQVTLSCSPISGHRSVSWYQQTPGQGLQFLFEYFSETQRNKGNFPGRFSGRQFSNSRSEMNVSTLELGDSALYLCASSARTSGITDTQYFGPGTRLTVL.

The genes are TRBV7-3 and TRBJ1-1; the D gene is possibly TRBD1 (6 bases). CDR3 size: 15 residues. Trimming took 0 bases from V and 1 from J, leaving 9 bases between them. Germline V gene lookup returns CDR1 SGHTA and CDR2 FQGTGA. CDR3 region: CASSLTQGRNTEAFF. The CDR3 nucleotides are TGTGCCAGCAGCTTAACACAGGGCCGGAACACTGAAGCTTTCTTT.

This sequence joins TRBV5-1 and TRBJ1-6, with D possibly TRBD1 on 5 matching bases. The CDR3 is made up of 17 amino acids. Germline assignment: CDR1 SGHRS and CDR2 YFSETQ. V was clipped by 0 bases and J by 9 bases, with 19 bases between them. The CDR3 loop reads CASSLGLTAGSTSPLHF. The CDR3 DNA follows: TGCGCCAGCAGCTTGGGCCTGACAGCCGGTTCCACTTCACCCCTCCACTTT.

This chain joins TRBV12-5 and TRBJ1-5, with D possibly being TRBD1 (5 bases). The CDR3 runs to 14 residues. V lost 7 bases and J lost 0, with 10 bases in between. Germline-derived CDR1 and CDR2 are LGHNT and FRNRAP. The CDR3 sequence is CASAGINSNQPQHF. CDR3 nucleotide sequence: TGTGCTAGTGCAGGGATCAATAGCAATCAGCCCCAGCATTTT.

The rearrangement joins TRBV13 to TRBJ2-1, with 10 bases lining up with TRBD2. The CDR3 runs 15 residues. CDR1 and CDR2 (germline): PRHDT, FYEKMQ (reference sequence). The V and J ends lost 2 bases and 3 bases, in that order; junction bases with no gene match: 1. CDR3 loop: CASSLWTSGYNEQFF. The CDR3 region has the DNA TGTGCCAGCAGCTTATGGACTAGCGGCTACAATGAGCAGTTCTTC.

CDR3 amino acids: CASSPEQENQPQHF. Here the CDR3 DNA reads TGTGCCAGCAGCCCCGAACAGGAGAATCAGCCCCAGCATTTT. This chain links TRBV5-8 with TRBJ1-5, with a possible D match to TRBD1 (5 bases). CDR1 is SGHTS, CDR2 YDEGEE, per germline. The length of the CDR3 is 14 residues. Trimming pared 4 bases from V and 4 bases from J, leaving 12 bases between.

The rearrangement links TRBV19 to TRBJ1-5, with D possibly matching TRBD1 (6 bases). The germline V and J ends were trimmed by 6 bases and 4 bases, with 10 bases remaining between them. The CDR3 spans 13 residues. Germline-derived CDR1 and CDR2 are LNHDA and SQIVND (reference sequence). CDR3 DNA sequence: TGTGCCAGTAGCCAGGACAGAAATCAGCCCCAGCATTTT. This gives the protein CASSQDRNQPQHF.

This chain links TRBV5-1 with TRBJ1-6; D uncertain. V lost 4 bases and J lost 9, with 14 bases in between. The CDR3 consists of 14 residues. Germline assignment: CDR1 SGHRS and CDR2 YFSETQ. The CDR3: CASSRGDTGSPLHF. For the CDR3, the DNA is TGCGCCAGCAGCCGGGGTGATACGGGTTCACCCCTCCACTTT.

V gene TRBV5-1 combines with J gene TRBJ2-1; 10 bases align to TRBD2. The CDR3 has 16 residues. Germline V gene sequence: CDR1 SGHRS, CDR2 YFSETQ. V shed 0 bases and J 6 bases; nucleotides not matched to a gene: 6. The CDR3 protein is CASSLVSGRGVNEQFF. The DNA of the CDR3 is TGCGCCAGCAGCTTGGTAAGCGGGAGGGGAGTCAATGAGCAGTTCTTC.